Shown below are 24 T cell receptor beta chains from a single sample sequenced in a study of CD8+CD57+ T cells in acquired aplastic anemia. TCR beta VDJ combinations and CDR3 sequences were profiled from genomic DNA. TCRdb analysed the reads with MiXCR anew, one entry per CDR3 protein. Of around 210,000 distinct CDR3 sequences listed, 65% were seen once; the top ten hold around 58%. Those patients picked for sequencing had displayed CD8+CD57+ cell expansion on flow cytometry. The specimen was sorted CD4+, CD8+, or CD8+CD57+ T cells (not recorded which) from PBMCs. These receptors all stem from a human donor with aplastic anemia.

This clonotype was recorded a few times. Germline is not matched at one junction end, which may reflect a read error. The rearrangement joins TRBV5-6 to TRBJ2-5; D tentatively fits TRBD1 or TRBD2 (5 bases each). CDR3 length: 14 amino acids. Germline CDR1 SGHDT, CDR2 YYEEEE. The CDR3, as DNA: TGTGCCACCAGCGCAGGGAGTAGAGAAGAGACCCAGTACTTC. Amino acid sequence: CATSAGSREETQYF.

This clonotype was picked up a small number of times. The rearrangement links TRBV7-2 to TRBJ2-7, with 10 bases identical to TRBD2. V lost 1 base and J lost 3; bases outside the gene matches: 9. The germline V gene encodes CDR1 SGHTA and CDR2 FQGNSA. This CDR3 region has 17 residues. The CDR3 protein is CASSLGSSASGSYEQYF. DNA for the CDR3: TGTGCCAGCAGCTTAGGGTCTTCGGCTAGCGGGAGCTACGAGCAGTACTTC.

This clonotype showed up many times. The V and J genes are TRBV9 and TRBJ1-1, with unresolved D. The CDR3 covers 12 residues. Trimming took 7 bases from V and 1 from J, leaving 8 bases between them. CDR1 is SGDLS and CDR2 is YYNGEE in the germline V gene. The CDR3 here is CASQGPNTEAFF. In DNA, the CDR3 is TGTGCCAGCCAAGGACCGAACACTGAAGCTTTCTTT.

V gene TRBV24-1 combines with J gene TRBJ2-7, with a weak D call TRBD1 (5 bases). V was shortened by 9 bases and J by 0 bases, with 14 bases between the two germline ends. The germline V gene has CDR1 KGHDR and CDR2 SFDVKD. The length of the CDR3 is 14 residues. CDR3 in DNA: TGTGCCACCGTAGGGGCTGACAGCTCCTACGAGCAGTACTTC. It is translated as CATVGADSSYEQYF.

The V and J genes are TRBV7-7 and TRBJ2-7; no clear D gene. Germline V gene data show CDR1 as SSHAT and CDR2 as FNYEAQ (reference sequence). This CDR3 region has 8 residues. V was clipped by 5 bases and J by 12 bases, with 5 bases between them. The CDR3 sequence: CASSPRYV. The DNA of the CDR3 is TGTGCCAGCAGCCCCCGGTACGTC.

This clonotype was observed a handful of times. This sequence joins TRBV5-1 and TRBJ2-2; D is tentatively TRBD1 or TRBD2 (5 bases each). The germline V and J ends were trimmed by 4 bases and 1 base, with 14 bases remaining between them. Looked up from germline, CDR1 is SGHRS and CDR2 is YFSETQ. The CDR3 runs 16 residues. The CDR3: CASSPLTRGNTGELFF. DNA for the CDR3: TGCGCCAGCAGCCCTCTAACTAGGGGGAACACCGGGGAGCTGTTTTTT.

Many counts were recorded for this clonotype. The CDR3 protein is CASSSRRIGTESGNTIYF. CDR3 nucleotide sequence: TGTGCCAGCAGTTCTAGGCGAATTGGGACAGAGAGTGGAAACACCATATATTTT. V gene TRBV6-6 combines with J gene TRBJ1-3, with 7 bases that match TRBD1. The CDR3 is made up of 18 amino acids. Trimming at V came to 4 bases and at J to 3 bases, leaving 15 bases not matched to a gene. CDR1 MNHNY and CDR2 SVGAGI come from the germline V gene (reference sequence).

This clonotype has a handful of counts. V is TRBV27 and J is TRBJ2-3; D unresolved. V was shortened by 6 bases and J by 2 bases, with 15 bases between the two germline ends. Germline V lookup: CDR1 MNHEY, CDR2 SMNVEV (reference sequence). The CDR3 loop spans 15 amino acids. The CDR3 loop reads CASSLVAAPTDTQYF. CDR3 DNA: TGTGCCAGCAGCCTTGTCGCGGCCCCCACAGATACGCAGTATTTT.

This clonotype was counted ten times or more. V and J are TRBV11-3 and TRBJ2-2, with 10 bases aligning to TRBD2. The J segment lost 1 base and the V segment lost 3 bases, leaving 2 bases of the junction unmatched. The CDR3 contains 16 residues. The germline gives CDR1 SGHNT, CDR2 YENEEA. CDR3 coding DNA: TGTGCCAGCAGCTTTAGCGGGGGGATGAACACCGGGGAGCTGTTTTTT. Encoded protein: CASSFSGGMNTGELFF. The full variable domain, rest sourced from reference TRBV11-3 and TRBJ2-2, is EAGVVQSPRYKIIEKKQPVAFWCNPISGHNTLYWYLQNLGQGPELLIRYENEEAVDDSQLPKDRFSAERLKGVDSTLKIQPAELGDSAVYLCASSFSGGMNTGELFFGEGSRLTVL.

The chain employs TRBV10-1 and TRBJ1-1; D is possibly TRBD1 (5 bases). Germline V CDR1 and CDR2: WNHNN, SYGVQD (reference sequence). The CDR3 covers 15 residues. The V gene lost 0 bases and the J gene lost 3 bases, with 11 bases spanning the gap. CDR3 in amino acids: CASSESAGIYTEAFF. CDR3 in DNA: TGCGCCAGCAGTGAGTCTGCAGGGATCTACACTGAAGCTTTCTTT.

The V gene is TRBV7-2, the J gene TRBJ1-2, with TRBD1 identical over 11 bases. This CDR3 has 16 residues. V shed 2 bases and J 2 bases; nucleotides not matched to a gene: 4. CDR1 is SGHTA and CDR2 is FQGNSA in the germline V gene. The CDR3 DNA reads TGTGCCAGCAGCTTAAGGACAGGGGGCGGGAACTATGGCTACACCTTC. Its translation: CASSLRTGGGNYGYTF.

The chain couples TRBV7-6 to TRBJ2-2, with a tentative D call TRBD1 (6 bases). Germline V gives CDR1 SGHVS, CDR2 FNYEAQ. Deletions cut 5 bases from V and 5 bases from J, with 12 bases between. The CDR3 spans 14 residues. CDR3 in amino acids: CASSLDSETGELFF. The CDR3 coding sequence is TGTGCCAGCAGCCTGGACAGTGAGACCGGGGAGCTGTTTTTT.

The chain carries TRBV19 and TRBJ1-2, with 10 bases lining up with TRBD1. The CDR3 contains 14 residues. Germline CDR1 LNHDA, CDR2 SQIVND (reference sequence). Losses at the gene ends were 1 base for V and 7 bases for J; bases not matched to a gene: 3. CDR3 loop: CASSIVGTGVGYTF. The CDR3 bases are TGTGCCAGTAGTATAGTAGGGACAGGGGTTGGCTACACCTTC.

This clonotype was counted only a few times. CDR3 sequence reads: CASSYGTGRASYEQYF. The CDR3 coding sequence is TGTGCCAGCAGTTACGGGACAGGGCGCGCCTCCTACGAGCAGTACTTC. V gene TRBV6-5 combines with J gene TRBJ2-7; 9 nucleotides match TRBD1. Trimming cost V 2 bases and J 0 bases; bases outside gene matches: 5. Germline CDR1 and CDR2: MNHEY and SVGAGI. This CDR3 is 16 amino acids long.

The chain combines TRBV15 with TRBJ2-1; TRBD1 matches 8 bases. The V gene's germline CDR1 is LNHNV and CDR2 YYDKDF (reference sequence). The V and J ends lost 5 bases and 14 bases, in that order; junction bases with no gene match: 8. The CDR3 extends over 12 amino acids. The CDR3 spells CATSAPRGQEFF. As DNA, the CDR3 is TGTGCCACCAGCGCCCCGCGGGGACAGGAGTTCTTC.

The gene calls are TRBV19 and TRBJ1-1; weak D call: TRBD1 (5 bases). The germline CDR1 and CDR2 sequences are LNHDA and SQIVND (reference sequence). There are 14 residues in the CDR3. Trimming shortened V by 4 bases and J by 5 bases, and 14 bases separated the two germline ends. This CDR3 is CASSNVGGKTEAFF. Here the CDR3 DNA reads TGTGCCAGTAGTAATGTCGGGGGTAAAACTGAAGCTTTCTTT.

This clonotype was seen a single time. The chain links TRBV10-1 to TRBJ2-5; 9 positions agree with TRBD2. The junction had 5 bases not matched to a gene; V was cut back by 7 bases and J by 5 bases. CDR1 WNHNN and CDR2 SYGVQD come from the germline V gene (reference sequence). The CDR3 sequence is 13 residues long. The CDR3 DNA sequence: TGCGCCAGCACTGGCGGGGGGGTTGAGACCCAGTACTTC. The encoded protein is CASTGGGVETQYF.

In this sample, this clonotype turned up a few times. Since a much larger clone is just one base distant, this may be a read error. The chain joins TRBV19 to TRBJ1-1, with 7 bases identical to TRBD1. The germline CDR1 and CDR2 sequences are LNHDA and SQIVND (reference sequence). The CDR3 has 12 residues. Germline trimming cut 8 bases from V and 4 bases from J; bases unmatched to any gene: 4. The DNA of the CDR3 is TGTGCCAGTCCAGAGGGGGCCACTGAAGCTTTCTTT. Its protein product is CASPEGATEAFF.

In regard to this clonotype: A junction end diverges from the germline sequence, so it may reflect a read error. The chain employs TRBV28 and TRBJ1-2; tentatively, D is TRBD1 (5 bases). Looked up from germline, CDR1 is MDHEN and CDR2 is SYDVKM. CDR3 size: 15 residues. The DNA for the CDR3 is TGTGCCAGCAGTTTAAGGGGCATGGGTGACTATGACTACACCTTC. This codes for CASSLRGMGDYDYTF.

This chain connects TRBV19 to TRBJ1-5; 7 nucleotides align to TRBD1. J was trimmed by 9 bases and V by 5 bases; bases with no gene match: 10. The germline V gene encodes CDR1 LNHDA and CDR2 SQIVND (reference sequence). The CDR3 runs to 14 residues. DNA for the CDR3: TGTGCCAGTAGTTCGGACAGGACCCGAGGGCCCCAGCATTTT. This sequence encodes CASSSDRTRGPQHF.

The CDR3 region has the DNA TGTGCCAGCAGATCGAGCGGGGCAGATACGCAGTATTTT. Amino acids: CASRSSGADTQYF. The rearrangement joins TRBV7-3 to TRBJ2-3, with 7 bases lining up with TRBD2. The CDR3 extends over 13 amino acids. Germline CDR1 reads SGHTA; CDR2 reads FQGTGA. V lost 6 bases, J lost 4 bases, and 4 bases stayed unmatched.

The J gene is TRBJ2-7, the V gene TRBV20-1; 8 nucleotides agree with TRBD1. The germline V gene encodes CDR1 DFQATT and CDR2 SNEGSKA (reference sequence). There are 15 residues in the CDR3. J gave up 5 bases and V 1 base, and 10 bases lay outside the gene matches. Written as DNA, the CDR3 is TGCAGTGCTAGAGGCCTCGGACAGGGCCTGGACGAGCAGTACTTC. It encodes CSARGLGQGLDEQYF.

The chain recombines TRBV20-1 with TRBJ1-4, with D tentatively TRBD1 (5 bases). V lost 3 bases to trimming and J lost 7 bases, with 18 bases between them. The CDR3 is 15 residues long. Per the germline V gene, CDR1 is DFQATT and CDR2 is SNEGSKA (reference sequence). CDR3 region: CSARTSGIRSEKLFF. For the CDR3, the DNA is TGCAGTGCTAGGACCTCAGGGATTCGGAGTGAAAAACTGTTTTTT.

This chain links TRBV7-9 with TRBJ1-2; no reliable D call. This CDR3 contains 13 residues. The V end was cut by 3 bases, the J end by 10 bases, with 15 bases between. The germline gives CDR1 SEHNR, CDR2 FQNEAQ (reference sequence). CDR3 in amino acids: CASSFGRLYFYTF. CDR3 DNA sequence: TGTGCCAGCAGCTTTGGCAGGCTCTATTTCTACACCTTC.